Listed below are T cell receptor beta chains from one sample, sequenced in a study of regulatory T cells in long-lasting Graves disease. TCRdb reanalysed the multiplex PCR reads using MiXCR and keeps one entry per CDR3 protein. The sample has around 450,000 distinct CDR3 sequences, around a fifth seen once. The sample was peripheral blood mononuclear cells (PBMCs), taken when the disease was refractory, from a patient treated with antithyroid drugs. Receptors originate from a female donor with Graves disease. CDR3s include the opening cysteine and the closing phenylalanine or tryptophan. The order of the fields is D gene, J gene, V gene, clone size, CDR3 protein, CDR3 DNA. A D gene is named only where the DNA matches it firmly. Rows give clone size only sometimes, using once, few, many, or a class for an expanded clone.

>.|TRBJ1-1|TRBV20-1|many
CSARGAGVANTEAFF
TGCAGTGCTAGAGGAGCGGGGGTGGCGAACACTGAAGCTTTCTTT
>TRBD1|TRBJ1-2|TRBV9|few
CASSVGGTGTYGYTF
TGTGCCAGTAGCGTAGGAGGGACAGGGACCTATGGCTACACCTTC
>.|TRBJ1-5|TRBV6-5|many
CASSYGLGNQPQHF
TGTGCCAGCAGTTACGGCCTAGGCAATCAGCCCCAGCATTTT
>.|TRBJ2-5|TRBV5-1|.
CASSLAPGLGETQYF
TGCGCCAGCAGCTTGGCACCGGGGTTAGGAGAGACCCAGTACTTC
>TRBD2|TRBJ2-3|TRBV6-2/TRBV6-3|.
CASRAIAGDQNTQYF
TGTGCCAGCAGAGCGATAGCGGGAGACCAGAATACGCAGTATTTT
>TRBD1|TRBJ1-1|TRBV9|.
CASSVVSAGGRTEAFF
TGTGCCAGCAGCGTAGTTTCGGCAGGGGGTCGGACTGAAGCTTTCTTT
>TRBD1|TRBJ1-1|TRBV11-2|once
CVSSLEYRGDTEAFF
TGTGTCAGCAGCTTAGAATACAGGGGGGACACTGAAGCTTTCTTT
>.|TRBJ2-1|TRBV24-1|.
CATSDLEAGVPYNEQFF
TGTGCCACCAGTGATTTGGAGGCAGGGGTTCCCTACAATGAGCAGTTCTTC
>TRBD2|TRBJ2-2|TRBV19|.
CASSILPGPLAGNTGELFF
TGTGCCAGTAGTATCCTGCCAGGGCCGCTAGCGGGAAACACCGGGGAGCTGTTTTTT
>.|TRBJ1-5|TRBV24-1|.
CATSDGSWGPNQPQHF
TGTGCCACCAGTGACGGTTCTTGGGGACCAAATCAGCCCCAGCATTTT
>.|TRBJ1-5|TRBV3-1|.
CASSQDGLEGQPQHF
TGTGCCAGCAGCCAAGATGGTTTAGAGGGGCAGCCCCAGCATTTT
>.|TRBJ2-7|TRBV27|.
CASSLSGDLTYEQYF
TGTGCCAGCAGTTTATCCGGCGACCTTACCTACGAGCAGTACTTC
>.|TRBJ1-6|TRBV20-1|many
CSARVGPPGSPLHF
TGCAGTGCTAGAGTAGGACCCCCGGGATCACCCCTCCACTTT
>TRBD2|TRBJ2-3|TRBV12-3/TRBV12-4|.
CASSSGLAGTDTQYF
TGTGCCAGCAGTTCAGGACTAGCGGGCACAGATACGCAGTATTTT
>.|TRBJ2-2|TRBV11-3|.
CASSLGSREADTGELFF
TGTGCCAGCAGCCTCGGCTCTCGTGAGGCGGACACCGGGGAGCTGTTTTTT
>TRBD1|TRBJ1-1|TRBV24-1|few
CATSDFQGAAFF
TGTGCCACCAGTGATTTCCAGGGGGCTGCTTTCTTT
>.|TRBJ1-1|TRBV12-3/TRBV12-4|many
CASSLWLSSHTEAFF
TGTGCCAGCAGTTTGTGGCTCTCCTCGCACACTGAAGCTTTCTTT
>.|TRBJ2-3|TRBV7-3|.
CASSLLGLGDTQYF
TGTGCCAGCAGCTTGCTCGGTTTAGGAGATACGCAGTATTTT
>TRBD2|TRBJ2-7|TRBV28|many
CASRGLAVSYEQYF
TGTGCCAGCAGGGGACTAGCGGTCTCCTACGAGCAGTACTTC
>.|TRBJ2-7|TRBV20-1|few
CSALPSRADEQYF
TGCAGTGCCCTCCCCAGCAGGGCCGACGAGCAGTACTTC
>TRBD1|TRBJ2-7|TRBV25-1|few
CANMTGFIYEQYF
TGTGCCAACATGACAGGGTTTATCTACGAGCAGTACTTC
>TRBD1|TRBJ2-7|TRBV20-1|few
CSARRGQGNSYEQYF
TGCAGTGCTAGGCGAGGACAGGGAAATAGTTACGAGCAGTACTTC
>TRBD1|TRBJ1-1|TRBV4-1|.
CASSQESTGRTEAFF
TGCGCCAGCAGCCAAGAGTCGACAGGGAGGACTGAAGCTTTCTTT
>.|TRBJ2-3|TRBV7-2|.
CASSLLADYSTDTQYF
TGTGCCAGCAGCTTATTAGCGGACTATTCCACAGATACGCAGTATTTT
>.|TRBJ2-1|TRBV7-2|.
CASSLGRGGEQFF
TGTGCCAGCAGCTTAGGGCGGGGAGGTGAGCAGTTCTTC
>TRBD1|TRBJ1-2|TRBV7-2|few
CASSVDRGDYGYTF
TGTGCCAGCAGCGTCGACAGGGGAGACTATGGCTACACCTTC
>TRBD2|TRBJ2-7|TRBV5-8|.
CASWASGSGSYEQYF
TGTGCCAGCTGGGCTAGCGGGAGTGGTTCCTACGAGCAGTACTTC
>TRBD1|TRBJ1-2|TRBV25-1|.
CASSEYFGQGGYTF
TGTGCCAGCAGTGAATATTTTGGACAGGGGGGCTACACCTTC
>.|TRBJ2-7|TRBV6-1|many
CASSTHGSYEQYF
TGTGCCAGCAGTACCCATGGAAGCTACGAGCAGTACTTC
>.|TRBJ1-5|TRBV6-1|many
CASSISLRLDQPQHF
TGTGCCAGCAGTATCTCACTCAGGCTCGATCAGCCCCAGCATTTT
>TRBD1|TRBJ1-6|TRBV25-1|.
CASSEYFGQGDSPLHF
TGTGCCAGCAGTGAATACTTCGGACAGGGGGATTCACCCCTCCACTTT
>.|TRBJ2-2|TRBV7-3|many
CASSLTPNTANTGELFF
TGTGCCAGCAGCTTAACTCCGAACACAGCGAACACCGGGGAGCTGTTTTTT
>TRBD1|TRBJ2-5|TRBV6-2/TRBV6-3|.
CASSSGQGIQETQYF
TGTGCCAGCAGTTCAGGACAGGGAATCCAAGAGACCCAGTACTTC
>TRBD1|TRBJ2-7|TRBV6-1|many
CASRPSGQTYEQYF
TGTGCCAGCCGACCCTCGGGACAGACTTACGAGCAGTACTTC
>.|TRBJ2-5|TRBV25-1|many
CASSPLLIFSDRQETQYF
TGTGCCAGCAGTCCTCTCCTAATATTTAGCGACCGCCAAGAGACCCAGTACTTC
>.|TRBJ2-7|TRBV7-2|many
CASITPGPTYEQYF
TGTGCCAGCATCACACCGGGACCCACTTACGAGCAGTACTTC
>TRBD1|TRBJ1-2|TRBV7-9|.
CASSYDRGPYGYTF
TGTGCCAGCAGCTACGACAGGGGGCCCTATGGCTACACCTTC
>TRBD1|TRBJ1-2|TRBV29-1|few
CSVVRQGNYGYTF
TGCAGCGTTGTTCGACAGGGGAACTATGGCTACACCTTC
>TRBD2|TRBJ2-5|TRBV28|.
CASSLGGIEETQYF
TGTGCCAGCAGTTTGGGGGGGATTGAAGAGACCCAGTACTTC
>.|TRBJ2-7|TRBV25-1|few
CASSKYSHEQYF
TGTGCCAGCAGTAAATATTCCCACGAGCAGTACTTC
>TRBD1|TRBJ1-1|TRBV28|many
CASRRQGYTEAFF
TGTGCCAGCAGGAGACAGGGGTACACTGAAGCTTTCTTT
>.|TRBJ1-1|TRBV7-2|many
CASGNTEAFF
TGTGCCAGCGGTAACACTGAAGCTTTCTTT